This TCR beta chain was profiled in a study of cytomegalovirus exposure and HLA in healthy donors. Study in general: It was reported in a later analysis that the approximately 120 validation repertoires used the same platform as the 666 first-cohort repertoires.

V lost 2 bases to trimming and J lost 2 bases, with 14 bases between them. Germline V gene data show CDR1 as GTSNPN and CDR2 as SVGIG (reference sequence). The CDR3 loop spans 15 amino acids. Study conclusions and caveats: A few chains tied to CMV proved CMV antigen-specific in vitro. TCR clusters originating in the first cohort tended to co-occur in the 120 validation repertoires, according to a later analysis. The study listed some 160 cytomegalovirus-associated TCR beta chains.

Sequenced by immunoSEQ multiplex PCR; TCRdb stores in-frame clones only, minus some. This table holds roughly 79,000 clones, 90% to 95% found once. This clone is a singleton in its sample. The target antigen is unknown. What was sequenced was PBMCs. The gene calls are TRBV30 and TRBJ2-3; D is undetermined. The TCR sequence derives from a man aged 18 to 35 in good health and CMV-seronegative. The CDR3 spells CAWSSIRTLTDTQYF. The CDR3 nucleotides are TGTGCCTGGAGTTCGATTAGAACGCTCACAGATACGCAGTATTTT. Supplemented by reference TRBV30 and TRBJ2-3, the full variable domain reads SQTIHQWPATLVQPVGSPLSLECTVEGTSNPNLYWYRQAAGRGLQLLFYSVGIGQISSEVPQNLSASRPQDRQFILSSKKLLLSDSGFYLCAWSSIRTLTDTQYFGPGTRLTVL.